The present T cell receptor (beta chain) was sequenced within a study of spatial heterogeneity in lung cancer. Study context: Beta-chain sequences were consistently detected more often than alpha-chain sequences. Whole-study results and caveats: There were more appearances of ubiquitous expanded tumor TCRs in blood at resection than at follow-up.

Many counts were recorded for this clonotype. Its target is not known. TCRdb reprocessed the 5' RACE reads with MiXCR, giving one entry per CDR3 protein. The sample has 6,000 to 7,500 distinct CDR3 sequences, around 6.3% seen once. The sample's time point: sample taken at primary tumor resection. This CDR3 is built from 14 residues. The germline gives CDR1 LGHDT, CDR2 YNNKEL (reference sequence). The ends lost 4 bases at V and 9 bases at J; junction bases unmatched: 9. Sequenced material: PBMCs, taken at surgery. The TCR was taken from a male donor with early-stage non-small cell lung cancer. The chain has TRBV3-1 and TRBJ2-1; 7 nucleotides agree with TRBD1. In DNA form, the CDR3 reads TGTGCCAGCAGCCGGGCAGGGGGTATCAGTGAGCAGTTCTTC. It yields the protein CASSRAGGISEQFF.